Listed below are T cell receptor beta chains from one sample, sequenced in a study of blood T cell repertoires in COVID-19. Sequencing was performed with immunoSEQ multiplex PCR; in TCRdb, only in-frame clones are kept and a portion is missing. The table records about 23,000 clones, over 75% of them present only once. Sequencing was carried out using peripheral blood. These receptors were taken from a man in his 70s in a cohort sampled during active COVID-19. The CDR3 runs from the conserved cysteine through the conserved F or W. The D gene is left open where the match is weak. Only some rows state a clone size, as once, few, many or a class for expanded clones.

j_gene,abundance,v_gene,d_gene,CDR3aa,CDR3nt
TRBJ2-3,.,TRBV25-1,.,CASSSSRLTDTQYF,TGTGCCAGCAGCAGTTCCAGACTCACAGATACGCAGTATTTT
TRBJ1-1,once,TRBV5-1,TRBD1,CASSFPGQGALNTEAFF,TGCGCCAGCAGCTTCCCCGGACAGGGAGCCCTGAACACTGAAGCTTTCTTT
TRBJ1-3,.,TRBV7-7,.,CASSLDGTIPGNTIYF,TGTGCTAGCAGCTTGGACGGGACTATCCCTGGAAACACCATATATTTT
TRBJ2-7,.,TRBV19,TRBD1,CASSFRTGLLYEQYF,TGTGCCAGTAGTTTTCGGACAGGGCTGCTCTACGAGCAGTACTTC
TRBJ1-1,.,TRBV7-9,.,CASVINTEAFF,TGTGCCAGCGTCATTAACACTGAAGCTTTCTTT
TRBJ1-5,.,TRBV18,.,CASSRWGGGDQPQHF,TGTGCCAGCTCGCGTTGGGGGGGAGGGGATCAGCCCCAGCATTTT
TRBJ1-1,.,TRBV5-1,.,CASSWGGAGTEAFF,TGCGCCAGCAGCTGGGGAGGGGCGGGCACTGAAGCTTTCTTT
TRBJ2-1,.,TRBV11-2,TRBD2,CASEAGASRGNEQFF,TGTGCCAGCGAAGCGGGAGCCTCAAGGGGGAATGAGCAGTTCTTC
TRBJ2-4,.,TRBV19,.,CASSLGAPGAKNIQYF,TGTGCCAGTAGTCTTGGAGCTCCCGGAGCCAAAAACATTCAGTACTTC
TRBJ2-1,once,TRBV7-9,.,CASSSQKNYNEQFF,TGTGCCAGCAGCTCACAGAAAAACTACAATGAGCAGTTCTTC
TRBJ2-1,.,TRBV2,TRBD2,CASSMRLAGGINEQFF,TGTGCCAGCAGTATGCGACTAGCGGGAGGTATCAATGAGCAGTTCTTC
TRBJ1-1,.,TRBV7-3,.,CASSLSSLTEAFF,TGTGCCAGCAGCTTATCCTCCCTCACTGAAGCTTTCTTT
TRBJ1-2,.,TRBV19,TRBD1,CASSQTGGGYGYTF,TGTGCCAGTAGTCAAACAGGGGGCGGCTATGGCTACACCTTC
TRBJ2-2,.,TRBV6-6,TRBD1,CASSKGQGLSGELFF,TGTGCCAGCAGCAAGGGACAGGGTTTGTCCGGGGAGCTGTTTTTT
TRBJ1-5,.,TRBV28,TRBD1,CASSTGTGGARNQPQHF,TGTGCCAGCAGTACCGGGACAGGGGGCGCGCGCAATCAGCCCCAGCATTTT
TRBJ2-7,once,TRBV19,.,CASRGSGGTYEQYF,TGTGCCAGTAGGGGATCAGGAGGCACCTACGAGCAGTACTTC
TRBJ2-7,.,TRBV20-1,.,CSAERSYEQYF,TGCAGTGCTGAGCGGTCCTACGAGCAGTACTTC
TRBJ2-1,.,TRBV5-6,.,CASSFTVYNEQFF,TGTGCCAGCAGCTTCACAGTTTACAATGAGCAGTTCTTC
TRBJ2-3,.,TRBV5-1,.,CASKRGNTDTQYF,TGCGCCAGCAAAAGGGGTAACACAGATACGCAGTATTTT
TRBJ1-1,.,TRBV13,.,CASSPRASGTEAFF,TGTGCCAGCAGCCCGAGGGCCTCGGGCACTGAAGCTTTCTTT
TRBJ2-7,.,TRBV20-1,TRBD2,CSASPSGNYEQYF,TGCAGTGCTAGTCCCAGCGGGAACTACGAGCAGTACTTC
TRBJ2-5,.,TRBV5-1,TRBD1,CASSRGLQETQYF,TGCGCCAGCAGCAGGGGGCTTCAAGAGACCCAGTACTTC
TRBJ2-7,once,TRBV5-4,TRBD1,CASSLFDRDSYEQYF,TGTGCCAGCAGCTTGTTTGACAGGGACTCCTACGAGCAGTACTTC
TRBJ1-2,.,TRBV3-1/TRBV3-2,.,CASSQGGSGGGYTF,TGTGCCAGCAGCCAAGGGGGCTCCGGAGGGGGCTACACCTTC
TRBJ1-4,.,TRBV6-5,.,CASVRVTNEKLFF,TGTGCCAGCGTCAGGGTTACTAATGAAAAACTGTTTTTT
TRBJ2-3,.,TRBV2,TRBD2,CASSEARGTIGTQYF,TGTGCCAGCAGTGAAGCGCGGGGGACGATCGGAACGCAGTATTTT
TRBJ1-2,.,TRBV6-5,.,CASSQNGYGYTF,TGTGCCAGCAGTCAAAACGGCTATGGCTACACCTTC
TRBJ2-5,.,TRBV18,TRBD1,CASSRWGTGKETQYF,TGTGCCAGCTCCCGCTGGGGGACAGGGAAAGAGACCCAGTACTTC
TRBJ2-3,.,TRBV12-3/TRBV12-4,.,CASSANADTQYF,TGTGCCAGCAGCGCTAACGCAGATACGCAGTATTTT
TRBJ2-5,few,TRBV6-5,.,CASTRDWVMETQYF,TGTGCCAGCACCCGAGACTGGGTCATGGAGACCCAGTACTTC
TRBJ1-4,.,TRBV5-1,TRBD1,CASSLVGQGTEKLFF,TGCGCCAGCAGCTTGGTGGGACAGGGGACTGAAAAACTGTTTTTT
TRBJ2-3,.,TRBV10-3,.,CAIRYEAGTDTQYF,TGTGCCATCAGATATGAGGCGGGGACAGATACGCAGTATTTT
TRBJ2-1,.,TRBV10-3,TRBD2,CAISESAGLAGVPYNEQFF,TGTGCCATCAGTGAGTCGGCGGGACTAGCGGGAGTTCCCTACAATGAGCAGTTCTTC
TRBJ1-1,once,TRBV28,TRBD1,CASSRRQGTMNTEAFF,TGTGCCAGCAGCCGACGACAGGGAACGATGAACACTGAAGCTTTCTTT
TRBJ2-3,.,TRBV18,TRBD2,CASSPLAGGEADTQYF,TGTGCCAGCTCACCACTCGCGGGGGGCGAGGCAGATACGCAGTATTTT
TRBJ2-4,.,TRBV3-1/TRBV3-2,.,CASSQDWTVGKNIQYF,TGTGCCAGCAGCCAAGATTGGACAGTTGGCAAAAACATTCAGTACTTC
TRBJ2-2,.,TRBV9,TRBD1,CASSDPPGTGPTGELFF,TGTGCCAGCAGTGACCCTCCGGGGACAGGGCCCACCGGGGAGCTGTTTTTT
TRBJ1-4,.,TRBV5-5,.,CASSVPGLNNEKLFF,TGTGCCAGCAGTGTGCCGGGACTGAATAATGAAAAACTGTTTTTT
TRBJ2-7,.,TRBV7-2,TRBD1,CASSISRGSYEQYF,TGTGCCAGCAGCATCTCCAGGGGGTCCTACGAGCAGTACTTC
TRBJ2-4,.,TRBV28,TRBD1,CASSYPSTGPRLAKNIQYF,TGTGCCAGCAGTTACCCCTCGACAGGGCCGCGACTAGCCAAAAACATTCAGTACTTC
TRBJ2-1,.,TRBV5-6,TRBD2,CASSGELLPGTSGRVEQFF,TGTGCCAGCAGCGGTGAGCTACTACCAGGGACTAGCGGGAGAGTTGAGCAGTTCTTC
TRBJ1-5,.,TRBV6-2/TRBV6-3,.,CASSYIVASNQPQHF,TGTGCCAGCAGTTACATAGTAGCAAGCAATCAGCCCCAGCATTTT
TRBJ1-1,.,TRBV3-1/TRBV3-2,.,CASSQAGGGTEAFF,TGTGCCAGCAGCCAAGCTGGGGGCGGGACTGAAGCTTTCTTT
TRBJ1-2,.,TRBV12-3/TRBV12-4,.,CASGQGWNYGYTF,TGTGCCAGCGGTCAGGGTTGGAACTATGGCTACACCTTC
TRBJ1-1,.,TRBV6-5,.,CASSKQVNTEAFF,TGTGCCAGCAGTAAACAGGTGAACACTGAAGCTTTCTTT
TRBJ1-5,.,TRBV5-1,.,CASRLGGGESNQPQHF,TGCGCCAGCAGGCTAGGCGGGGGGGAAAGCAATCAGCCCCAGCATTTT
TRBJ1-1,.,TRBV4-2,.,CASSQPTGSTEAFF,TGTGCCAGCAGCCAGCCTACAGGGTCCACTGAAGCTTTCTTT
TRBJ1-5,.,TRBV27,.,CASSSDPRRGGQPQHF,TGTGCCAGCAGCTCCGACCCGAGACGGGGTGGTCAGCCCCAGCATTTT
TRBJ2-5,.,TRBV6-6,.,CASSSGSETQYF,TGTGCCAGCAGTTCGGGGTCAGAGACCCAGTACTTC
TRBJ2-2,.,TRBV4-2,TRBD2,CASSPGAGGRNTGELFF,TGTGCCAGCAGCCCTGGGGCGGGGGGCCGGAACACCGGGGAGCTGTTTTTT
TRBJ1-2,.,TRBV28,.,CASSPLYGYTF,TGTGCCAGCAGTCCTCTCTATGGCTACACCTTC
TRBJ1-5,.,TRBV15,.,CATSRSRTVNQPQHF,TGTGCCACCAGCAGGTCGAGGACAGTCAATCAGCCCCAGCATTTT